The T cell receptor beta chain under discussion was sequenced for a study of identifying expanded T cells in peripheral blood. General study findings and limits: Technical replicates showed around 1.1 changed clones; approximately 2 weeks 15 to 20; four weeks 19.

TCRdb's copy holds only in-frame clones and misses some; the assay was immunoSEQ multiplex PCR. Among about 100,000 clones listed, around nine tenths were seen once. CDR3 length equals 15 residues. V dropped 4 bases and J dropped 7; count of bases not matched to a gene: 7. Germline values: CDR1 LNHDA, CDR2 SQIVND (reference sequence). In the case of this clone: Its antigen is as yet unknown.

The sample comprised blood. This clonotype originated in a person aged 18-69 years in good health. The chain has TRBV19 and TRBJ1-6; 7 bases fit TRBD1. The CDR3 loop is CASSRKGTENSPLHF. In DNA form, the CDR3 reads TGTGCCAGTAGTAGGAAGGGGACAGAAAATTCACCCCTCCACTTT. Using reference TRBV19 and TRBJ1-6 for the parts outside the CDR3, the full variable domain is DGGITQSPKYLFRKEGQNVTLSCEQNLNHDAMYWYRQDPGQGLRLIYYSQIVNDFQKGDIAEGYSVSREKKESFPLTVTSAQKNPTAFYLCASSRKGTENSPLHFGNGTRLTVT.